Below, 21 T cell receptor beta chains from the same sample are listed, as sequenced in a study of blood T cell repertoires in COVID-19 (dated by TCRdb to the early 2020s). The library was made by the immunoSEQ multiplex PCR assay. TCRdb's version of the immuneACCESS table is confined to in-frame rearrangements and falls short of the full clone set. An unresolved V gene accounts for under half of the shortfall where checked; the remainder is of unknown origin. The sample table holds 300,000 to 400,000 clones, of which roughly 89% were seen once. Jointly, the top ten make up around 3.5% of the sample. The material sequenced was peripheral blood. All receptors come from a woman aged 18-29 years who had recovered from COVID-19.

The chain carries TRBV24-1 and TRBJ2-2; 13 nucleotides align to TRBD2. Germline-derived CDR1 and CDR2 are KGHDR and SFDVKD. This CDR3 contains 16 residues. With 4 bases clipped from V and 7 bases from J, the junction kept 5 bases outside the gene matches. This chain's CDR3 is CATSDALAGGVGELFF. CDR3 coding DNA: TGTGCCACCAGTGACGCACTAGCGGGAGGGGTCGGGGAGCTGTTTTTT.

As DNA, the CDR3 is TGTGCCAGCAGCGTTCGGTGGACAGGTGTTTCACCCCTCCACTTT. Protein sequence: CASSVRWTGVSPLHF. This sequence joins TRBV9 and TRBJ1-6, with 7 bases identical to TRBD1. V shed 2 bases and J 9 bases; nucleotides not matched to a gene: 8. The CDR3 has 15 amino acids. CDR1 and CDR2 (germline): SGDLS, YYNGEE.

The chain recombines TRBV24-1 with TRBJ2-1; D is ambiguous. The V gene lost 4 bases and the J gene lost 0 bases, with 6 bases spanning the gap. Germline CDR1 KGHDR, CDR2 SFDVKD. This CDR3 is 14 amino acids long. The CDR3 loop reads CATSDTYSYNEQFF. The CDR3 DNA reads TGTGCCACCAGTGACACCTACTCCTACAATGAGCAGTTCTTC.

The rearrangement uses TRBV28 and TRBJ2-7, with 7 bases identical to TRBD2. CDR1 and CDR2 (germline): MDHEN, SYDVKM. V was pared by 6 bases and J by 2 bases, with 10 bases of the junction left unmatched. The CDR3 sequence is 15 residues long. The CDR3 region is CASRTGGSITYEQYV. DNA of the CDR3: TGTGCCAGCAGGACTGGCGGGAGTATCACCTACGAGCAGTACGTC.

The chain joins TRBV29-1 to TRBJ1-2; TRBD1 is a possible D gene (5 bases). The V gene lost 4 bases and the J gene lost 8 bases, with 20 bases spanning the gap. The CDR3 is made up of 14 amino acids. CDR1 is SQVTM and CDR2 is ANQGSEA in the germline V gene. CDR3 DNA sequence: TGCAGCGTTGGGGACTCCGGGACGGCCCTCGGCTACACCTTC. This gives the protein CSVGDSGTALGYTF.

This clone was observed once. CDR3 nucleotides: TGTGCCAGCAGCTTCCAGGGGGCCACTGAAGCTTTCTTT. This sequence encodes CASSFQGATEAFF. The chain is built from TRBV7-9 and TRBJ1-1, with 8 bases matching TRBD1. Unmatched junction bases numbered 1, after V lost 3 bases and J lost 4 bases. The CDR3 consists of 13 residues. Germline CDR1 reads SEHNR; CDR2 reads FQNEAQ (reference sequence). The variable domain in full, with the rest retrieved from reference TRBV7-9 and TRBJ1-1, is DTGVSQNPRHKITKRGQNVTFRCDPISEHNRLYWYRQTLGQGPEFLTYFQNEAQLEKSRLLSDRFSAERPKGSFSTLEIQRTEQGDSAMYLCASSFQGATEAFFGQGTRLTVV.

V usage is TRBV19 and J usage is TRBJ1-6; D perhaps matches TRBD1 (5 bases). V was shortened by 6 bases and J by 4 bases, with 16 bases between the two germline ends. The CDR3 runs to 16 residues. Germline V CDR1 and CDR2: LNHDA, SQIVND (reference sequence). The CDR3: CASSEPGGGYNSPLHF. The DNA of the CDR3 is TGTGCCAGTAGCGAGCCCGGGGGGGGATATAATTCACCCCTCCACTTT.

This clone was observed a handful of times. The genes are TRBV6-5 and TRBJ1-5, with TRBD1 as a possible D gene (5 bases). This CDR3 region has 13 residues. V gave up 6 bases and J gave up 4 bases, with 10 bases separating them. Germline values: CDR1 MNHEY, CDR2 SVGAGI. In nucleotides, the CDR3 is TGTGCCAGCAGCCGGGGGGAGAATCAGCCCCAGCATTTT. As protein: CASSRGENQPQHF.

V gene TRBV4-3 combines with J gene TRBJ1-2; perhaps TRBD1 as D (5 bases). This CDR3 region has 15 residues. From germline, CDR1 is LGHNA and CDR2 YSLEER. Trimming shortened V by 0 bases and J by 6 bases, and 14 bases separated the two germline ends. The CDR3 DNA follows: TGCGCCAGCAGCCAAGACGTCGGCAGGGTAAATGGCTACACCTTC. Protein: CASSQDVGRVNGYTF.

This chain links TRBV7-2 with TRBJ2-4; 7 bases are shared with TRBD2. The CDR3 is 15 residues long. The J segment lost 9 bases and the V segment lost 9 bases, leaving 17 bases of the junction unmatched. Germline-derived CDR1 and CDR2 are SGHTA and FQGNSA. CDR3 in DNA: TGTGCCAGTAGGAGGGCGGGAGTCGAAGGGAGCATTCAGTACTTC. Translated, it gives CASRRAGVEGSIQYF. Combining the CDR3 with reference TRBV7-2 and TRBJ2-4 gives the whole variable domain GAGVSQSPSNKVTEKGKDVELRCDPISGHTALYWYRQSLGQGLEFLIYFQGNSAPDKSGLPSDRFSAERTGGSVSTLTIQRTQQEDSAVYLCASRRAGVEGSIQYFGAGTRLSVL.

This clone was observed a single time. The chain joins TRBV19 to TRBJ1-4; 8 nucleotides align to TRBD1. Looked up from germline, CDR1 is LNHDA and CDR2 is SQIVND (reference sequence). The CDR3 spans 15 residues. The ends lost 4 bases at V and 6 bases at J; junction bases unmatched: 7. CDR3 region: CASSKGQARYEKLFF. The CDR3 DNA reads TGTGCCAGTAGTAAGGGACAGGCCAGGTATGAAAAACTGTTTTTT.

The chain employs TRBV6-1 and TRBJ2-7; the match to TRBD1 covers 8 bases. Germline V lookup: CDR1 MNHNS, CDR2 SASEGT. V was pared by 1 base and J by 3 bases, with 5 bases of the junction left unmatched. The CDR3 totals 15 residues. CDR3 nucleotide sequence: TGTGCCAGCAGTGAAGTGGACAGGGCCTACTACGAGCAGTACGTC. It is translated as CASSEVDRAYYEQYV.

This chain connects TRBV6-5 to TRBJ1-4; D possibly corresponds to TRBD1 (6 bases). With 5 bases removed from V and 6 bases from J, the gap between germline ends came to 10 bases. CDR1 MNHEY and CDR2 SVGAGI come from the germline V gene. The length of the CDR3 is 13 residues. The CDR3 bases are TGTGCCAGCAGTAGGGACAAGTATGAAAAACTGTTTTTT. Its translation is CASSRDKYEKLFF.

The rearrangement uses TRBV7-9 and TRBJ2-7; TRBD2 agrees at 12 bases. The CDR3 is 14 residues long. The ends lost 7 bases at V and 4 bases at J; junction bases unmatched: 5. Germline lookup yields CDR1 SEHNR and CDR2 FQNEAQ (reference sequence). CDR3 bases: TGTGCCAGCACCGGACTAGCGGGACCGTACGAGCAGTACGTC. The encoded protein is CASTGLAGPYEQYV.

A single count supports this clone. This chain joins TRBV6-6 and TRBJ2-1, with D possibly TRBD2 on 6 matching bases. Trimming removed 4 bases at V and 6 bases at J, with 16 bases between. Germline CDR1 and CDR2: MNHNY and SVGAGI (reference sequence). CDR3 length equals 15 residues. CDR3 coding DNA: TGTGCCAGCAGTTCGGCGGGACCATTCTTCAATGAGCAGTTCTTC. Translating gives CASSSAGPFFNEQFF.

The rearrangement joins TRBV24-1 to TRBJ2-3; 11 bases match TRBD2. The CDR3 totals 17 residues. V lost 4 bases and J lost 5; bases outside the gene matches: 10. From germline, CDR1 is KGHDR and CDR2 SFDVKD. Here the CDR3 DNA reads TGTGCCACCAGTGACCTATCCGGGACTAGCGGCAGAGATACGCAGTATTTT. This gives the protein CATSDLSGTSGRDTQYF.

The chain couples TRBV11-3 to TRBJ2-5; 9 nucleotides align to TRBD2. V lost 5 bases to trimming and J lost 5 bases; unmatched junction nucleotides: 6. Looked up from germline, CDR1 is SGHNT and CDR2 is YENEEA. The CDR3 runs 14 residues. Written as DNA, the CDR3 is TGTGCCAGCAGCACAGGGACTAGCCGCGAGACCCAGTACTTC. This encodes CASSTGTSRETQYF.

This clone showed up just once. This sequence joins TRBV4-1 and TRBJ2-1; 10 nucleotides agree with TRBD2. The V and J ends lost 5 bases and 4 bases, in that order; junction bases with no gene match: 14. Germline CDR1 and CDR2: MGHRA and YSYEKL. The CDR3 extends over 18 amino acids. CDR3 protein: CASSERITSGILYNEQFF. CDR3 DNA: TGCGCCAGCAGCGAAAGGATCACTAGCGGGATCCTTTACAATGAGCAGTTCTTC.

The chain employs TRBV12-3 or TRBV12-4 and TRBJ1-5; D is ambiguous. The CDR3 sequence is 12 residues long. V was shortened by 0 bases and J by 8 bases, with 5 bases between the two germline ends. The CDR3 DNA reads TGTGCCAGCAGTTTAGCAGCTAAGCCCCAGCATTTT. Its translation: CASSLAAKPQHF.

J is TRBJ2-3 and V is TRBV5-4; D unresolved. The CDR3 length is 15 residues. Germline V gene lookup returns CDR1 SGHNT and CDR2 YYREEE (reference sequence). Trimming pared 6 bases from V and 3 bases from J, leaving 17 bases between. The CDR3 reads CASNPGGLPTDTQYF. The DNA of the CDR3 is TGTGCCAGCAACCCGGGTGGCCTTCCTACAGATACGCAGTATTTT.

V is TRBV19 and J is TRBJ1-5; D might be TRBD1 (6 bases). This CDR3 contains 17 residues. Trimming left V 3 bases short and J 1 base short, with 16 bases between. Germline CDR1 LNHDA, CDR2 SQIVND (reference sequence). CDR3 region: CASSIISGVFSNQPQHF. The CDR3 nucleotides read TGTGCCAGTAGTATTATCTCAGGGGTCTTCAGCAATCAGCCCCAGCATTTT.